The 3 T cell receptor beta chains reported below all come from one sample, sequenced in a study of OX40 agonist ivuxolimab in advanced cancers. Libraries were prepared by immunoSEQ multiplex PCR; TCRdb keeps only in-frame clonotypes and omits some of them. Seen here are 60,000 to 65,000 clones, more than 85% observed once, and the top ten hold about 0.46%. The specimen was CD4+ or CD8+ T cells sorted from blood, collected in a trial of the OX40 agonist ivuxolimab. All receptors come from an adult with an advanced solid tumor such as melanoma, head and neck, liver or kidney cancer.

This clone was observed once. This rearrangement joins TRBV6-5 to TRBJ2-1; no clear D. Per the germline V gene, CDR1 is MNHEY and CDR2 is SVGAGI. This CDR3 region has 14 residues. Trimming shortened V by 0 bases and J by 9 bases, and 12 bases separated the two germline ends. The CDR3 coding sequence is TGTGCCAGCAGTTACTCGACAACCTCGAGTGAGCAGTTCTTC. Its translation is CASSYSTTSSEQFF.

The J gene is TRBJ2-1, the V gene TRBV11-2; D gene uncertain. This CDR3 region has 16 residues. The V and J ends lost 2 bases and 4 bases respectively, with 15 bases between them. Germline-derived CDR1 and CDR2 are SGHAT and FQNNGV. CDR3 sequence reads: CASSLFLDARYNEQFF. Here the CDR3 DNA reads TGTGCCAGCAGCTTATTCTTAGACGCCAGATACAATGAGCAGTTCTTC.

This clone was picked up one time. V is TRBV29-1 and J is TRBJ2-2; TRBD2 agrees at 12 bases. Trimming removed 5 bases from V and 4 bases from J; junction bases left unmatched: 2. This CDR3 is 14 amino acids long. Germline CDR1 is SQVTM and CDR2 is ANQGSEA. The CDR3 loop is CSVKGLAGTGELFF. In DNA form, the CDR3 reads TGCAGCGTTAAGGGACTAGCGGGCACCGGGGAGCTGTTTTTT.